The rows below give T cell receptor beta chains drawn from one sample of a study of Tregs in tolerant kidney transplant recipients. TCRdb keeps only in-frame clones here, not all; method: immunoSEQ multiplex PCR. The table lists about 73,000 clones, approximately 89% of them singletons. The sequencing used Tregs from blood, collected before the transplant. The receptor set was obtained from a human donor who received a combined kidney and bone marrow transplant. CDR3s leave out the opening cysteine and the closing phenylalanine or tryptophan. The D gene is left open where the match is weak.

d_call j_call v_call cdr3_aa
- TRBJ1-2 TRBV7-9 ASSLVGSNYGYT
- TRBJ1-1 TRBV19 ASSIKSAGNMNTEAF
- TRBJ1-2 TRBV6-5 ASSWDSDAGYGYT
TRBD2 TRBJ2-5 TRBV7-3 ASSLGRTSGAQETQY
- TRBJ2-7 TRBV7-3 ASSLNAGPYEQY
TRBD2 TRBJ2-1 TRBV6-6 ASSTHVGEGQNEQF
- TRBJ2-3 TRBV4-3 ASSQDRGADTQY
TRBD2 TRBJ2-2 TRBV15 ATSAGGPSGELF
- TRBJ2-7 TRBV27 ASSRTGSYEQY
- TRBJ2-1 TRBV7-3 ASSNLGGLHNEQF
- TRBJ2-2 TRBV7-7 ASSLRGSAGELF
- TRBJ1-6 TRBV5-8 ASSLAGASPLH
- TRBJ1-2 TRBV7-2 ASRDSAYGYT
- TRBJ2-3 TRBV28 ASGDVPDTQY
TRBD1 TRBJ2-1 TRBV9 ASSFTDRGWNEQF
- TRBJ2-6 TRBV7-2 ASNLDHSGANVLT